This TCR beta chain was identified during a study of OX40 agonist ivuxolimab in advanced cancers. Background on the study: The treatment was a fully human IgG2 OX40 agonist, ivuxolimab.

The germline gives CDR1 LGHNT, CDR2 FRNRAP. The trim removed 7 bases at V and 4 bases at J, leaving 7 bases unmatched. The length of the CDR3 is 14 residues. Sequencing used immunoSEQ multiplex PCR; TCRdb keeps in-frame clones, though not all of them. The profile shows 50,000 to 70,000 clones, roughly nine tenths of them singletons. The source material was CD4+ or CD8+ T cells sorted from blood, sampled in a trial of the OX40 agonist ivuxolimab. This clonotype originated in an adult with an advanced solid tumor such as melanoma, head and neck, liver or kidney cancer. This sequence joins TRBV12-5 and TRBJ1-1; TRBD1 matches at 9 bases. DNA for the CDR3: TGTGCTAGTGCCCGAGGGACAGGGATCACTGAAGCTTTCTTT. It translates to CASARGTGITEAFF. The whole variable domain, remainder taken from reference TRBV12-5 and TRBJ1-1, is DARVTQTPRHKVTEMGQEVTMRCQPILGHNTVFWYRQTMMQGLELLAYFRNRAPLDDSGMPKDRFSAEMPDATLATLKIQPSEPRDSAVYFCASARGTGITEAFFGQGTRLTVV.